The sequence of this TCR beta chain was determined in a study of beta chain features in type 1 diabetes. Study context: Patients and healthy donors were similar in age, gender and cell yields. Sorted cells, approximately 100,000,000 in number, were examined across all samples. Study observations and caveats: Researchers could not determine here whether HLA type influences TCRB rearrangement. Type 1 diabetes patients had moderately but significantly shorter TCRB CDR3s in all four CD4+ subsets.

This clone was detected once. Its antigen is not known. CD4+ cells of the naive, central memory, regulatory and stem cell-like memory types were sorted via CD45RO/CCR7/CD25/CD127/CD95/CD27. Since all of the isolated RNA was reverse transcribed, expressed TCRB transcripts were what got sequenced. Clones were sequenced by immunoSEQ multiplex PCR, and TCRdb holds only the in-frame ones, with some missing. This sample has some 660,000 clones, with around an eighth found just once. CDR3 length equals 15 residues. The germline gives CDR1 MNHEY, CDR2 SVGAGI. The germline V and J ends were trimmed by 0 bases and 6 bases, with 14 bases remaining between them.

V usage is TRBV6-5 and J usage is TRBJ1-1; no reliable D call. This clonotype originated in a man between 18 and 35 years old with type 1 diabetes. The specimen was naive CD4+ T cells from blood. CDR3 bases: TGTGCCAGCAGTTACTCGTCCCGGGATTCTCCTGAAGCTTTCTTT. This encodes CASSYSSRDSPEAFF.